The 32 T cell receptor beta chains reported below all come from one sample, sequenced in a study of cytotoxic CD8 clonotypes in ibrutinib-treated CLL. Generated by immunoSEQ multiplex PCR, the TCRdb table keeps only in-frame clones and is missing some. The sample holds approximately 91,000 clones, roughly three quarters seen once. The sample here was PBMCs, taken after 12 months of ibrutinib treatment. The receptors derive from a human donor with chronic lymphocytic leukemia.

V is TRBV15 and J is TRBJ2-3; the D gene could be TRBD1 or TRBD2 (5 bases each). The ends were cut back, 0 bases at V and 4 bases at J, with 8 bases in the middle. Per the germline V gene, CDR1 is LNHNV and CDR2 is YYDKDF (reference sequence). The CDR3 runs 14 residues. The CDR3 DNA follows: TGTGCCACCAGCAGAGATATGGGGGCAGATACGCAGTATTTT. It is translated as CATSRDMGADTQYF.

CDR3 sequence reads: CASSPLTGQLNEQYF. CDR3 nucleotide sequence: TGTGCCAGCTCACCCCTAACGGGACAGCTCAACGAGCAGTACTTC. The rearrangement joins TRBV18 to TRBJ2-7; 7 nucleotides agree with TRBD1. The CDR3 contains 15 residues. Trimming took 3 bases from V and 5 from J; bases not matched to a gene: 10. Per germline, CDR1 KGHSH and CDR2 LQKENI. The complete variable domain, with remaining parts taken from reference TRBV18 and TRBJ2-7, reads NAGVMQNPRHLVRRRGQEARLRCSPMKGHSHVYWYRQLPEEGLKFMVYLQKENIIDESGMPKERFSAEFPKEGPSILRIQQVVRGDSAAYFCASSPLTGQLNEQYFGPGTRLTVT.

The gene calls are TRBV5-4 and TRBJ1-2; D is possibly TRBD1 (6 bases). Looked up from germline, CDR1 is SGHNT and CDR2 is YYREEE (reference sequence). Trimming left V 0 bases short and J 3 bases short, with 9 bases between. The CDR3 length is 14 residues. The CDR3 protein is CASSLEAGDYGYTF. The CDR3, as DNA: TGTGCCAGCAGCTTGGAGGCAGGGGACTATGGCTACACCTTC.

This chain connects TRBV7-9 to TRBJ2-7, with 9 bases matching TRBD1. V lost 5 bases to trimming and J lost 3 bases; unmatched junction nucleotides: 2. Germline V gene data show CDR1 as SEHNR and CDR2 as FQNEAQ (reference sequence). The CDR3 spans 13 residues. The CDR3 reads CASSVGQGYEQYF. The CDR3 DNA reads as TGTGCCAGCAGCGTGGGACAGGGCTACGAGCAGTACTTC.

The chain couples TRBV19 to TRBJ2-5; D uncertain. Germline loops: CDR1 LNHDA, CDR2 SQIVND (reference sequence). The CDR3 runs 12 residues. V dropped 5 bases and J dropped 5 bases, with 9 bases sitting between them. For the CDR3, the DNA is TGTGCCAGTAGTTCAGCTCTCGAGACCCAGTACTTC. Protein product: CASSSALETQYF.

The chain recombines TRBV10-3 with TRBJ2-1, with 15 positions matching TRBD2. CDR3 length equals 16 residues. V shed 3 bases, J shed 9 bases, and the junction held 6 bases outside the gene matches. From germline, CDR1 is ENHRY and CDR2 SYGVKD. The CDR3 DNA reads TGTGCCATCAGTGACCCTGGACTAGCGGGAGGGAGTGAGCAGTTCTTC. Protein: CAISDPGLAGGSEQFF.

This clone was seen only once. V usage is TRBV5-8 and J usage is TRBJ2-7, with D possibly TRBD1 on 6 matching bases. Germline V gene data show CDR1 as SGHTS and CDR2 as YDEGEE. V lost 0 bases, J lost 8 bases, and 15 bases lay in between. The CDR3 has 14 residues. CDR3 nucleotide sequence: TGTGCCAGCAGCTTGGTGGAGGTTAGGGGGAAGCAGTACTTC. This sequence encodes CASSLVEVRGKQYF. The full variable domain, rest sourced from reference TRBV5-8 and TRBJ2-7, is EAGVTQSPTHLIKTRGQQATLRCSPISGHTSVYWYQQALGLGLQFLLWYDEGEERNRGNFPPRFSGRQFPNYSSELNVNALELEDSALYLCASSLVEVRGKQYFGPGTRLTVT.

The chain carries TRBV28 and TRBJ2-7; D unresolved. There are 12 residues in the CDR3. The germline V and J ends were trimmed by 6 bases and 3 bases, with 9 bases remaining between them. Germline CDR1 reads MDHEN; CDR2 reads SYDVKM. The CDR3 region has the DNA TGTGCCAGCAGCCTGACGGGCTACGAGCAGTACTTC. Translation gives CASSLTGYEQYF.

The gene calls are TRBV7-2 and TRBJ2-5; 7 bases are a match to TRBD2. The CDR3 consists of 14 residues. Germline CDR1 is SGHTA and CDR2 is FQGNSA. Trimming at V came to 7 bases and at J to 4 bases, leaving 9 bases not matched to a gene. The CDR3 bases are TGTGCCAGCAACGGTGGGGGGAGGGGAGAGACCCAGTACTTC. This sequence encodes CASNGGGRGETQYF.

The J gene is TRBJ1-3, the V gene TRBV18; no clear D gene. The germline V gene encodes CDR1 KGHSH and CDR2 LQKENI. CDR3 length: 15 residues. V was shortened by 2 bases and J by 0 bases, with 8 bases between the two germline ends. CDR3 region: CASSPSGRSGNTIYF. CDR3 DNA: TGTGCCAGCTCACCATCAGGCCGCTCTGGAAACACCATATATTTT.

The V call is TRBV9, the J call TRBJ1-5; D is undetermined. Germline CDR1 is SGDLS and CDR2 is YYNGEE. This CDR3 comprises 15 residues. V was clipped by 4 bases and J by 0 bases, with 11 bases between them. The CDR3 reads CASSRDPGSNQPQHF. In DNA, the CDR3 is TGTGCCAGCAGCAGAGACCCAGGTAGCAATCAGCCCCAGCATTTT.

This clone was recorded a few times. V gene TRBV15 combines with J gene TRBJ2-1; D unclear. V was clipped by 8 bases and J by 0 bases, with 11 bases between them. This CDR3 region has 14 residues. CDR1 LNHNV and CDR2 YYDKDF come from the germline V gene (reference sequence). DNA for the CDR3: TGTGCCACCGGCGACGGACCCTCCTACAATGAGCAGTTCTTC. Protein sequence: CATGDGPSYNEQFF.

This rearrangement joins TRBV5-6 to TRBJ2-1; D tentatively fits TRBD1 or TRBD2 (6 bases each). Germline CDR1 reads SGHDT; CDR2 reads YYEEEE. Trimming left V 2 bases short and J 12 bases short, with 15 bases between. The CDR3 runs 13 residues. This CDR3 is CASSFGGPRAQFF. The CDR3 bases are TGTGCCAGCAGCTTTGGGGGGCCCCGGGCGCAGTTCTTC.

The V gene is TRBV2, the J gene TRBJ2-1; TRBD2 matches at 8 bases. CDR3 size: 14 residues. The J segment lost 8 bases and the V segment lost 6 bases, leaving 9 bases of the junction unmatched. Germline V gene lookup returns CDR1 SNHLY and CDR2 FYNNEI. The CDR3: CASRGTRGGDEQFF. CDR3 DNA sequence: TGTGCCAGCAGAGGGACTAGAGGTGGCGATGAGCAGTTCTTC.

This chain joins TRBV9 and TRBJ2-6; the match to TRBD2 covers 7 bases. Looked up from germline, CDR1 is SGDLS and CDR2 is YYNGEE. The CDR3 is 17 residues long. V shed 0 bases, J shed 0 bases, and the junction held 3 bases outside the gene matches. CDR3 sequence reads: CASSVATGGSGANVLTF. The DNA for the CDR3 is TGTGCCAGCAGCGTAGCTACGGGGGGCTCTGGGGCCAACGTCCTGACTTTC.

This clone was observed at least ten times. The chain joins TRBV10-3 to TRBJ1-2; D remains unclear. The CDR3 is made up of 14 amino acids. The germline gives CDR1 ENHRY, CDR2 SYGVKD. V was trimmed by 6 bases and J by 0 bases, leaving 11 bases between them. The CDR3 nucleotides read TGTGCCATCAGCCCGTGGGAGGCTAACTATGGCTACACCTTC. It encodes CAISPWEANYGYTF.

The V call is TRBV2, the J call TRBJ2-5, with D hard to call. The germline gives CDR1 SNHLY, CDR2 FYNNEI. This CDR3 comprises 12 residues. The V end lost 7 bases, the J end lost 1 base, and 7 bases lay between the germline ends. CDR3 in DNA: TGTGCCAGCACCGCCGTCCAAGAGACCCAGTACTTC. Translated: CASTAVQETQYF. The full variable domain, rest sourced from reference TRBV2 and TRBJ2-5, is EPEVTQTPSHQVTQMGQEVILRCVPISNHLYFYWYRQILGQKVEFLVSFYNNEISEKSEIFDDQFSVERPDGSNFTLKIRSTKLEDSAMYFCASTAVQETQYFGPGTRLLVL.

V gene TRBV30 combines with J gene TRBJ1-1; D ambiguous. Germline-derived CDR1 and CDR2 are GTSNPN and SVGIG (reference sequence). CDR3 length: 12 amino acids. V was pared by 3 bases and J by 7 bases, with 12 bases between. CDR3 coding DNA: TGTGCCTGGAGAACGGGGTGGGGTGAAGCTTTCTTT. As protein: CAWRTGWGEAFF.

The rearrangement joins TRBV5-6 to TRBJ1-1; 7 bases align to TRBD1. Looked up from germline, CDR1 is SGHDT and CDR2 is YYEEEE. The CDR3 has 19 residues. V shed 2 bases and J 1 base; nucleotides not matched to a gene: 17. This CDR3 is CASSLVAWTPGQSNTEAFF. Here the CDR3 DNA reads TGTGCCAGCAGCTTAGTCGCCTGGACCCCGGGACAGTCGAACACTGAAGCTTTCTTT.

The J gene is TRBJ1-3, the V gene TRBV27; 7 nucleotides match TRBD1. The V and J ends lost 0 bases and 4 bases, in that order; junction bases with no gene match: 9. The length of the CDR3 is 17 residues. Germline V CDR1 and CDR2: MNHEY, SMNVEV (reference sequence). The chain's CDR3 is CASSLSKTHRGGNTIYF. The CDR3 DNA sequence: TGTGCCAGCAGTTTATCGAAAACTCACAGGGGAGGAAACACCATATATTTT.

This rearrangement joins TRBV28 to TRBJ1-6, with 9 bases lining up with TRBD1. With 6 bases clipped from V and 6 bases from J, the junction kept 6 bases outside the gene matches. CDR1 is MDHEN, CDR2 SYDVKM, per germline. The CDR3 length is 15 residues. CDR3 region: CASRVGGQGNSPLHF. In nucleotides, the CDR3 is TGTGCCAGCAGGGTTGGGGGACAGGGTAATTCACCCCTCCACTTT.

This sequence joins TRBV11-2 and TRBJ2-7; TRBD2 matches 7 bases. The junction had 10 bases not matched to a gene; V was cut back by 5 bases and J by 6 bases. The CDR3 extends over 14 amino acids. Germline CDR1 SGHAT, CDR2 FQNNGV. CDR3 sequence (DNA): TGTGCCAGCAGCCAACCCCGGGACTACGGCGAGCAGTACTTC. Its translation: CASSQPRDYGEQYF.

To note about this clone: The same CDR3 is also encoded by other DNA sequences in this sample. This chain connects TRBV7-2 to TRBJ1-2; 9 nucleotides agree with TRBD1. The CDR3 consists of 13 residues. V lost 5 bases, J lost 8 bases, and 6 bases stayed unmatched. Per the germline V gene, CDR1 is SGHTA and CDR2 is FQGNSA. The CDR3 region is CASSPRDREGYTF. The DNA of the CDR3 is TGTGCCAGCAGCCCTCGGGACAGGGAAGGCTACACCTTC. The full variable domain, with the rest looked up from reference TRBV7-2 and TRBJ1-2, is GAGVSQSPSNKVTEKGKDVELRCDPISGHTALYWYRQSLGQGLEFLIYFQGNSAPDKSGLPSDRFSAERTGGSVSTLTIQRTQQEDSAVYLCASSPRDREGYTFGSGTRLTVV.

This clone was seen just once. The chain links TRBV6-6 to TRBJ2-7; the match to TRBD1 covers 9 bases. Trimming at V came to 0 bases and at J to 3 bases, leaving 3 bases not matched to a gene. Looked up from germline, CDR1 is MNHNY and CDR2 is SVGAGI (reference sequence). This CDR3 region has 15 residues. Here the CDR3 reads CASSYSWDRVYEQYF. DNA of the CDR3: TGTGCCAGCAGTTACTCGTGGGACAGGGTCTACGAGCAGTACTTC.

The rearrangement uses TRBV7-9 and TRBJ1-3; no definite D call. The CDR3 has 14 residues. V was pared by 1 base and J by 3 bases, with 7 bases between. In germline, CDR1 is SEHNR, CDR2 FQNEAQ (reference sequence). CDR3 sequence (DNA): TGTGCCAGCAGCTTAGAGGCCGGTGGAAACACCATATATTTT. Its protein product is CASSLEAGGNTIYF.

This chain joins TRBV28 and TRBJ1-1, with 8 nucleotides matching TRBD1. Germline V CDR1 and CDR2: MDHEN, SYDVKM. CDR3 size: 14 residues. V lost 7 bases and J lost 1; bases outside the gene matches: 5. Here the CDR3 DNA reads TGTGCCAGCACAGGGGGCGCGAGGAACACTGAAGCTTTCTTT. Translating gives CASTGGARNTEAFF.

This sequence joins TRBV7-9 and TRBJ2-2; 7 bases align to TRBD1. The length of the CDR3 is 14 residues. V lost 5 bases to trimming and J lost 6 bases; unmatched junction nucleotides: 6. Germline-derived CDR1 and CDR2 are SEHNR and FQNEAQ (reference sequence). This CDR3 reads CASSQTGVPGELFF. The CDR3 nucleotides are TGTGCCAGCAGCCAAACAGGGGTCCCCGGGGAGCTGTTTTTT.

The chain combines TRBV9 with TRBJ1-2; D perhaps matches TRBD1 (6 bases). V gave up 0 bases and J gave up 4 bases, with 13 bases separating them. From germline, CDR1 is SGDLS and CDR2 YYNGEE. This CDR3 comprises 15 residues. The CDR3 loop is CASSVGQGSGYGYTF. CDR3 nucleotides: TGTGCCAGCAGCGTAGGGCAGGGGTCGGGCTATGGCTACACCTTC.

This clone came up once. The chain couples TRBV7-2 to TRBJ2-5; TRBD2 agrees at 15 bases. J lost 5 bases, V lost 5 bases, and 3 bases had no gene match. This CDR3 spans 15 amino acids. CDR1 and CDR2 from the germline V gene are SGHTA and FQGNSA. In DNA, the CDR3 is TGTGCCAGCAGCCCGGGACTAGCGGGAGGCGAGACCCAGTACTTC. Residues: CASSPGLAGGETQYF.

The J gene is TRBJ1-2, the V gene TRBV7-2; 7 positions match TRBD1. Trimming removed 5 bases from V and 6 bases from J; junction bases left unmatched: 12. The germline CDR1 and CDR2 sequences are SGHTA and FQGNSA. This CDR3 has 15 amino acids. The CDR3 coding sequence is TGTGCCAGCAGCCAGAGACAGGGAGGGAGGGATGGCTACACCTTC. Amino acids: CASSQRQGGRDGYTF.

V is TRBV2 and J is TRBJ2-7; 11 nucleotides agree with TRBD1. The V and J ends lost 7 bases and 4 bases, in that order; junction bases with no gene match: 3. The CDR3 loop spans 13 amino acids. Germline V gives CDR1 SNHLY, CDR2 FYNNEI. The CDR3: CASTRDRGYEQYF. The DNA for the CDR3 is TGTGCCAGCACCCGGGACAGGGGGTACGAGCAGTACTTC. The variable domain in full, completed from reference TRBV2 and TRBJ2-7, reads EPEVTQTPSHQVTQMGQEVILRCVPISNHLYFYWYRQILGQKVEFLVSFYNNEISEKSEIFDDQFSVERPDGSNFTLKIRSTKLEDSAMYFCASTRDRGYEQYFGPGTRLTVT.

The V call is TRBV19, the J call TRBJ1-2; D uncertain. The germline V gene has CDR1 LNHDA and CDR2 SQIVND (reference sequence). The CDR3 covers 14 residues. V dropped 3 bases and J dropped 0 bases, with 8 bases sitting between them. This chain's CDR3 is CASSITGTNYGYTF. The CDR3 DNA follows: TGTGCCAGTAGTATCACCGGGACTAACTATGGCTACACCTTC. Based on the CDR3 plus reference TRBV19 and TRBJ1-2, the full variable domain is DGGITQSPKYLFRKEGQNVTLSCEQNLNHDAMYWYRQDPGQGLRLIYYSQIVNDFQKGDIAEGYSVSREKKESFPLTVTSAQKNPTAFYLCASSITGTNYGYTFGSGTRLTVV.